This entry lists 10 T cell receptor beta chains sequenced from one sample in a study of tumor and adjacent non-tumor tissue in lung cancer. Three rounds of nested PCR, following a modified ARM-PCR protocol, produced the TCRbeta library. MiXCR, applied by TCRdb to the multiplex PCR reads, yields one record per CDR3 protein. The data show approximately 75,000 distinct CDR3 sequences, about three quarters seen once. The template was RNA from unsorted bulk tissue. The sample was lung tumor tissue. These receptors originate from a woman aged 45-65 years with non-small cell lung cancer.

As regards this clonotype: Mismatch with germline at one junction end may stem from a read error. V is TRBV29-1 and J is TRBJ2-2, with D unresolved. CDR3 size: 14 residues. Germline CDR1 reads SQVTM; CDR2 reads ANQGSEA. CDR3 protein: CSALGPANSGELFF. DNA of the CDR3: TGCAGCGCATTAGGACCTGCGAACAGCGGGGAGCTGTTTTTT.

This clonotype was seen many times. V usage is TRBV29-1 and J usage is TRBJ2-4, with 8 bases fitting TRBD1. V was pared by 6 bases and J by 8 bases, with 12 bases of the junction left unmatched. The CDR3 has 14 amino acids. The germline gives CDR1 SQVTM, CDR2 ANQGSEA. The CDR3 DNA sequence: TGCAGCGTCCCCGATGACAGGGGAGGACACATTCAGTACTTC. Translation gives CSVPDDRGGHIQYF.

Notes on this clonotype: Being one base from a much bigger clone, this may be a read error. This chain joins TRBV28 and TRBJ2-2, with D unclear. CDR1 MDHEN and CDR2 SYDVKM come from the germline V gene. The CDR3 is made up of 15 amino acids. The CDR3 reads CASSYRRGNSGELFF. The CDR3 coding sequence is TGTGCCAGCAGTTACCGCCGCGGAAACAGCGGGGAGCTGTTTTTT.

The chain recombines TRBV4-2 with TRBJ1-1; perhaps TRBD1 as D (5 bases). Trimming shortened V by 4 bases and J by 1 base, and 13 bases separated the two germline ends. The CDR3 length is 15 residues. CDR1 is LGHNA, CDR2 YNFKEQ, per germline. The CDR3 region is CASSPSDRGNTEAFF. The CDR3 bases are TGTGCCAGCAGCCCCTCGGATAGGGGGAACACTGAAGCTTTCTTT.

A remark on this clonotype: Possible read error: a much larger clone is one base away. The gene calls are TRBV20-1 and TRBJ2-6; 9 bases align to TRBD2. The CDR3 loop spans 14 amino acids. Germline V lookup: CDR1 DFQATT, CDR2 SNEGSKA (reference sequence). CDR3 in amino acids: CGARLGGGVNVLTF. As DNA, the CDR3 is TGCGGTGCTAGACTAGGCGGGGGGGTCAACGTCCTGACTTTC.

As regards this clonotype: A read error may explain this, as a much larger clone is one base away. The rearrangement uses TRBV4-1 and TRBJ1-5; D not resolved. Germline CDR1 reads MGHRA; CDR2 reads YSYEKL. The CDR3 is 13 amino acids. The ends were cut back, 6 bases at V and 7 bases at J, with 13 bases in the middle. The CDR3 loop reads CASSPFFPQPQHF. In nucleotides, the CDR3 is TGCGCCAGCAGTCCTTTCTTTCCCCAGCCCCAGCATTTT.

As regards this clonotype: One end of the junction varies from germline; a read error may be responsible. This chain connects TRBV30 to TRBJ2-7; no reliable D call. CDR3 size: 13 residues. Germline CDR1 reads GTSNPN; CDR2 reads SVGIG (reference sequence). The CDR3 DNA is TGTGCCTTGAGTGTGACGGCCTACTACGAGCTGTACTTC. This codes for CALSVTAYYELYF. The full variable domain, completed using reference TRBV30 and TRBJ2-7, is SQTIHQWPATLVQPVGSPLSLECTVEGTSNPNLYWYRQAAGRGLQLLFYSVGIGQISSEVPQNLSASRPQDRQFILSSKKLLLSDSGFYLCALSVTAYYELYFGPGTRLTVT.

Notes on this clonotype: Relative to the germline gene, one junction end is altered; a read error may explain this. The V call is TRBV6-1, the J call TRBJ2-1, with D uncertain. CDR1 and CDR2 (germline): MNHNS, SASEGT. The CDR3 runs to 13 residues. This CDR3 reads CAGSERDNNEQFF. For the CDR3, the DNA is TGCGCTGGCAGTGAAAGGGATAACAATGAGCAGTTCTTC.

The rearrangement links TRBV6-1 to TRBJ1-6; no clear D gene. Germline V gene sequence: CDR1 MNHNS, CDR2 SASEGT. The CDR3 runs 12 residues. The V gene lost 9 bases and the J gene lost 10 bases, with 13 bases spanning the gap. The CDR3 region has the DNA TGTGCCAGTAGCATGGGGAAATCACCCCTCCACTTT. Translated: CASSMGKSPLHF.

Regarding this clonotype: A read error may produce the germline difference seen at one junction end. This chain links TRBV6-1 with TRBJ2-1; tentatively, D is TRBD2 (6 bases). The CDR3 extends over 15 amino acids. Germline V gene lookup returns CDR1 MNHNS and CDR2 SASEGT. CDR3 nucleotides: TGTGCCAGTAGACGGAGGGATGCCTCCTACAATGAGCAGTTATTC. Its translation is CASRRRDASYNEQLF.